The text below deals with one TCR beta chain. Per germline, CDR1 ENHRY and CDR2 SYGVKD. V gave up 4 bases and J gave up 0 bases; unmatched junction bases: 8. The CDR3 consists of 16 residues. Original methodology: The authors estimated nucleated cell counts from reference gene primer amplification. Clones were read by immunoSEQ multiplex PCR, and TCRdb kept only the in-frame ones, dropping some. V and J calls and clone size are given by that table; D and trimming were obtained from the DNA. This sample carries 85,000 to 100,000 clones, about 88% of them seen once, and the ten largest clones take 17%. The source of the sample is a study of blood T cell repertoires in COVID-19. Study-level background: Samples taken during acute and convalescent COVID-19 were collected in the United States, Italy and Spain.

This sequence originates from a woman aged 60-75 years with acute or convalescent COVID-19. Sequenced material: peripheral blood. V is TRBV10-3 and J is TRBJ2-7; 8 nucleotides match TRBD1. The CDR3 is CAISVGDRTTSYEQYF. CDR3 DNA: TGTGCCATCAGTGTAGGGGACAGGACCACCTCCTACGAGCAGTACTTC.